These 16 T cell receptor beta chains came from one sample sequenced in a study of T cell responses to AZD1222 COVID-19 vaccine. The method was immunoSEQ multiplex PCR; TCRdb's version includes in-frame clones alone and lacks a portion of them. This table has about 160,000 clones, roughly 90% appearing once. Sequencing was performed on peripheral blood, taken 28 days after the second AZD1222 dose. The receptor set was obtained from an adult who received the AZD1222 COVID-19 vaccine.

This chain connects TRBV19 to TRBJ2-1, with TRBD1 matching 10 bases. The CDR3 runs to 14 residues. The trim removed 11 bases at V and 9 bases at J, leaving 13 bases unmatched. Germline V gene data show CDR1 as LNHDA and CDR2 as SQIVND (reference sequence). The CDR3 loop reads CASANGGQGIEQFF. The CDR3 bases are TGTGCCTCAGCTAATGGGGGACAGGGGATTGAGCAGTTCTTC. The variable domain in full, with the rest retrieved from reference TRBV19 and TRBJ2-1, is DGGITQSPKYLFRKEGQNVTLSCEQNLNHDAMYWYRQDPGQGLRLIYYSQIVNDFQKGDIAEGYSVSREKKESFPLTVTSAQKNPTAFYLCASANGGQGIEQFFGPGTRLTVL.

The chain has TRBV2 and TRBJ1-4; unclear D gene. Trimming left V 5 bases short and J 4 bases short, with 14 bases between. CDR3 length: 15 amino acids. Germline V gene sequence: CDR1 SNHLY, CDR2 FYNNEI. The CDR3 sequence is CASSRLNLNNEKLFF. For the CDR3, the DNA is TGTGCCAGCAGTCGGTTAAACCTTAATAATGAAAAACTGTTTTTT.

This clone was counted only a few times. The sample holds other DNA sequences that translate to the same CDR3. The J gene is TRBJ2-3, the V gene TRBV10-3; no definite D call. The CDR3 is 12 amino acids. Per germline, CDR1 ENHRY and CDR2 SYGVKD. The V end was cut by 3 bases, the J end by 3 bases, with 4 bases between. CDR3 sequence: CAISDRTDTQYF. The DNA of the CDR3 is TGTGCCATCAGTGATAGAACAGATACGCAGTATTTT.

This chain uses TRBV6-4 with TRBJ1-5; no clear D gene. The CDR3 runs 13 residues. Trimming left V 5 bases short and J 2 bases short, with 7 bases between. From germline, CDR1 is MRHNA and CDR2 SNTAGT. Written as DNA, the CDR3 is TGTGCCAGCAGTCCAGGAGGCAATCAGCCCCAGCATTTT. Translation gives CASSPGGNQPQHF.

The chain carries TRBV4-1 and TRBJ1-5; D ambiguous. Trimming pared 0 bases from V and 7 bases from J, leaving 7 bases between. The CDR3 has 13 amino acids. Per germline, CDR1 MGHRA and CDR2 YSYEKL. CDR3 DNA sequence: TGCGCCAGCAGCCAAGAGCGGATGCAGCCCCAGCATTTT. Translated: CASSQERMQPQHF.

The chain is built from TRBV6-5 and TRBJ1-5; no firm D call. Germline assignment: CDR1 MNHEY and CDR2 SVGAGI. V lost 6 bases to trimming and J lost 0 bases, with 6 bases between them. The CDR3 totals 13 residues. For the CDR3, the DNA is TGTGCCAGCAGACTCAATAGCAATCAGCCCCAGCATTTT. This translates into CASRLNSNQPQHF.

The chain couples TRBV19 to TRBJ1-5; D may be TRBD1 (6 bases). The V gene's germline CDR1 is LNHDA and CDR2 SQIVND (reference sequence). The CDR3 contains 15 residues. Trimming removed 8 bases from V and 1 base from J, with 15 bases in between. CDR3 loop: CASQTQGMSNQPQHF. CDR3 coding DNA: TGTGCCAGTCAAACCCAGGGGATGAGCAATCAGCCCCAGCATTTT.

The chain uses TRBV6-5 and TRBJ1-6, with unresolved D. Germline loops: CDR1 MNHEY, CDR2 SVGAGI. The V gene lost 7 bases and the J gene lost 6 bases, with 13 bases spanning the gap. The CDR3 consists of 14 residues. CDR3 amino acids: CASNGPAINSPLHF. Written as DNA, the CDR3 is TGTGCCAGCAATGGCCCAGCTATTAATTCACCCCTCCACTTT.

The J gene is TRBJ1-6, the V gene TRBV27, with no clear D. Germline assignment: CDR1 MNHEY and CDR2 SMNVEV (reference sequence). The CDR3 sequence is 13 residues long. V was shortened by 2 bases and J by 8 bases, with 7 bases between the two germline ends. The DNA for the CDR3 is TGTGCCAGCAGTTTAGCGGCCCATTCACCCCTCCACTTT. This translates into CASSLAAHSPLHF.

This clone was picked up one time. The rearrangement joins TRBV6-5 to TRBJ1-3; 7 positions agree with TRBD1. Germline trimming cut 6 bases from V and 0 bases from J; bases unmatched to any gene: 5. The CDR3 is 15 residues long. The germline V gene has CDR1 MNHEY and CDR2 SVGAGI. The CDR3 reads CASRPDRDSGNTIYF. The CDR3 bases are TGTGCCAGCAGACCAGACAGGGACTCTGGAAACACCATATATTTT.

This sequence joins TRBV20-1 and TRBJ1-1; a weak D match, TRBD1 (5 bases). This CDR3 spans 11 amino acids. V was pared by 7 bases and J by 1 base, with 7 bases between. CDR1 is DFQATT and CDR2 is SNEGSKA in the germline V gene (reference sequence). The DNA for the CDR3 is TGCAGTGGGAGGGGGAACACTGAAGCTTTCTTT. As protein: CSGRGNTEAFF.

The chain uses TRBV5-6 and TRBJ1-2; D may be TRBD1 (6 bases). CDR1 SGHDT and CDR2 YYEEEE come from the germline V gene. Trimming removed 1 base at V and 13 bases at J, with 14 bases between. This CDR3 is built from 12 residues. DNA for the CDR3: TGTGCCAGCAGCTTGATGGGCAGGGGAAGCACCTTC. This codes for CASSLMGRGSTF.

The chain is built from TRBV19 and TRBJ2-7, with 9 nucleotides matching TRBD1. Germline V gives CDR1 LNHDA, CDR2 SQIVND (reference sequence). CDR3 size: 13 residues. Unmatched junction bases numbered 7, after V lost 9 bases and J lost 4 bases. This CDR3 is CASDKGQGYEQYF. The DNA of the CDR3 is TGTGCCAGCGATAAGGGACAGGGTTACGAGCAGTACTTC.

This chain links TRBV27 with TRBJ2-7; TRBD1 aligns across 8 bases. The germline gives CDR1 MNHEY, CDR2 SMNVEV (reference sequence). Losses at the gene ends were 4 bases for V and 6 bases for J; bases not matched to a gene: 2. The CDR3 covers 12 residues. The CDR3 bases are TGTGCCAGCAGTTACAGGGGGTTCGAGCAGTACTTC. Protein product: CASSYRGFEQYF.

This clone has just a few counts. V and J are TRBV20-1 and TRBJ2-7; no reliable D call. V lost 3 bases, J lost 4 bases, and 13 bases lay in between. The CDR3 is made up of 13 amino acids. Germline CDR1 is DFQATT and CDR2 is SNEGSKA (reference sequence). The chain's CDR3 is CSASAEYGYEQYF. The CDR3 DNA reads TGCAGTGCTAGTGCCGAGTACGGGTACGAGCAGTACTTC.

This rearrangement joins TRBV25-1 to TRBJ1-1; 7 bases agree with TRBD1. The CDR3 has 13 amino acids. Losses at the gene ends were 5 bases for V and 4 bases for J; bases not matched to a gene: 4. CDR1 MGHDK and CDR2 SYGVNS come from the germline V gene. This chain's CDR3 is CASSYRGGTEAFF. CDR3 bases: TGTGCCAGCAGTTACAGGGGAGGCACTGAAGCTTTCTTT.